This T cell receptor (beta chain) comes out of a study of graft-versus-host responses after intestinal transplantation. On the study more broadly: After anti-thymocyte globulin induction, recipients took tacrolimus and steroids for roughly three years.

V was clipped by 4 bases and J by 4 bases, with 16 bases between them. CDR1 is SEHNR, CDR2 FQNEAQ, per germline (reference sequence). This CDR3 spans 15 amino acids. TCRdb's table, derived via immunoSEQ multiplex PCR, lists solely in-frame clones and lacks some. Among 90,000 to 95,000 clones, about 93% were seen once, and the ten largest hold 0.45% to 0.6%. This clone appeared once. As yet, its antigen is unknown. Study-wide points: Early after transplant, HvG declines were associated with peak levels of circulating GvH clones.

The sequence was collected from a human donor who received an intestinal transplant. The sequencing used unstimulated CD8+ T cells sorted from spleen or lymph node cells, collected before intestinal transplant. The chain employs TRBV7-9 and TRBJ2-5; the D gene is possibly TRBD1 (6 bases). The CDR3 bases are TGTGCCAGCAGCTCCCCTATGGGGGCGCGAGAGACCCAGTACTTC. Amino acids: CASSSPMGARETQYF.